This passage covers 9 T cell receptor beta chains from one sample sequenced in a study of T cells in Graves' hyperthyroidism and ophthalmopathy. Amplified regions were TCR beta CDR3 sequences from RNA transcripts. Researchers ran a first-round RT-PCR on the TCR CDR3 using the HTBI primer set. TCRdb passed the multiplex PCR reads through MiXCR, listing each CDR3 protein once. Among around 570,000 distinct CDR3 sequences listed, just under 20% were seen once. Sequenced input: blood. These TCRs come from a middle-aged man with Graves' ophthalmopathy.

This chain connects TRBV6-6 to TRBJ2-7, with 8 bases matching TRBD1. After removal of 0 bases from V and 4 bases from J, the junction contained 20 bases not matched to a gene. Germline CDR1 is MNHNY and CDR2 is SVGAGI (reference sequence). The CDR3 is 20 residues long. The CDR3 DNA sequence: TGTGCCAGCAGTTACTCGATCTATCGGGACCCGGGCAGGGGGCCTTACGAGCAGTACTTC. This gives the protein CASSYSIYRDPGRGPYEQYF.

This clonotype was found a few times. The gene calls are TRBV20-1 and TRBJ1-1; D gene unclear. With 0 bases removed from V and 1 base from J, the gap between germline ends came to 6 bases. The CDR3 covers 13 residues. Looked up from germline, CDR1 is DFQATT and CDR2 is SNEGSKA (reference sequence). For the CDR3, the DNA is TGCAGTGCTAGAGAAACGAGGAACACTGAAGCTTTCTTT. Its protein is CSARETRNTEAFF.

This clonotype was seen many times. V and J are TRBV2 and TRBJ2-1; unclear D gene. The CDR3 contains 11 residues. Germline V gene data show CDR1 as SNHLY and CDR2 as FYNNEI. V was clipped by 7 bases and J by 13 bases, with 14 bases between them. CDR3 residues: CASNVGLTQFF. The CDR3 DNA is TGTGCCAGCAACGTCGGATTGACCCAGTTCTTC.

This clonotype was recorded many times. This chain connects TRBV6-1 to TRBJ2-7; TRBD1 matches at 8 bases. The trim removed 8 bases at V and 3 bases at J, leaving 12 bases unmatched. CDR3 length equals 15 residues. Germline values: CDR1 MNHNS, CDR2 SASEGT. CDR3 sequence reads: CASDHPGQEDYEQYF. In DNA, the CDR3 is TGTGCCAGCGATCACCCGGGACAGGAAGACTACGAGCAGTACTTC.

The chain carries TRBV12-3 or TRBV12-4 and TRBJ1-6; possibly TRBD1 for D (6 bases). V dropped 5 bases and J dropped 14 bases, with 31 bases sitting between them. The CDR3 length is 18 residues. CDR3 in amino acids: CASSHTTGYKGEQSALHF. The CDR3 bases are TGTGCCAGCAGTCACACGACAGGTTACAAGGGTGAGCAAAGCGCCCTCCACTTT.

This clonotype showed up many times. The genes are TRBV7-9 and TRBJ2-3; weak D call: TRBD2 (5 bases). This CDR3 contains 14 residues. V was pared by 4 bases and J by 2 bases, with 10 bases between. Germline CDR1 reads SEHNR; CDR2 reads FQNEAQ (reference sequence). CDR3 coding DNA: TGTGCCAGCAGCTACAGCGGTTACACAGATACGCAGTATTTT. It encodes CASSYSGYTDTQYF.

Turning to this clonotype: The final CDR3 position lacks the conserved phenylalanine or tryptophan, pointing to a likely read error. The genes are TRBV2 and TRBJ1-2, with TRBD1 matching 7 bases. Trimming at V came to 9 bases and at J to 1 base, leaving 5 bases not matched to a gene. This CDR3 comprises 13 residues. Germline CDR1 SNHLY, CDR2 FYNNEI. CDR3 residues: CARKSGGNYGYTL. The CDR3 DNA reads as TGTGCCAGAAAATCAGGGGGTAACTATGGCTACACCCTC.

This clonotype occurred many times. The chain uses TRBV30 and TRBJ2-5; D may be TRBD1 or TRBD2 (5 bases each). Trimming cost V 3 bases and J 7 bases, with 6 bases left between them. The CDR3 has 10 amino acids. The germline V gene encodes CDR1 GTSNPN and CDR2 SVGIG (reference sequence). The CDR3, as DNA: TGTGCCTGGAGCGGGGCGACCCAGTACTTC. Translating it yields CAWSGATQYF.

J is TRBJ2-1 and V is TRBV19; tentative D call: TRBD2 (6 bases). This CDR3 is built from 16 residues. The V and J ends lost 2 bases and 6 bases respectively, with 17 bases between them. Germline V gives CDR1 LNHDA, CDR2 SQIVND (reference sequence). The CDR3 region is CASSIFPGVGPNEQFF. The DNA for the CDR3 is TGTGCCAGTAGTATATTTCCGGGGGTTGGTCCCAATGAGCAGTTCTTC.